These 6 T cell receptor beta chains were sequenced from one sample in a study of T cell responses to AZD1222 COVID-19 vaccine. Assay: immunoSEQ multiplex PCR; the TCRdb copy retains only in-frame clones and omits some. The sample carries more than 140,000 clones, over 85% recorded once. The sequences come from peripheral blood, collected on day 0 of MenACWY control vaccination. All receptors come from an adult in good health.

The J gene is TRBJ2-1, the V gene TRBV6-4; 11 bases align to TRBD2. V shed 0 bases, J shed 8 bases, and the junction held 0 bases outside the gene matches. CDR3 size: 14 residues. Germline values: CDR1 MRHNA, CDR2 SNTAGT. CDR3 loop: CASSDSLAGDEQFF. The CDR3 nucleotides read TGTGCCAGCAGTGACTCACTAGCGGGAGATGAGCAGTTCTTC.

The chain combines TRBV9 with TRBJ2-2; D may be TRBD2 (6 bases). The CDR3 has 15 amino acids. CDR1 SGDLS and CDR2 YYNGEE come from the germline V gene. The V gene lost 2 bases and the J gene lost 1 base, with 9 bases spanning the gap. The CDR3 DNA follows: TGTGCCAGCAGCGTTACTAGCTGGAACACCGGGGAGCTGTTTTTT. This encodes CASSVTSWNTGELFF.

The CDR3 bases are TGTGCCAGCAGTTACACAGGGGTCGGGAACACTGAAGCTTTCTTT. It codes for CASSYTGVGNTEAFF. The V and J genes are TRBV6-5 and TRBJ1-1, with 7 nucleotides matching TRBD1. The germline CDR1 and CDR2 sequences are MNHEY and SVGAGI. The V gene end was trimmed by 2 bases and the J gene end by 1 base; junction bases not matched to a gene: 4. The CDR3 totals 15 residues.

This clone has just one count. This CDR3 is CASSLNTKPGPPPWTEAFF. The CDR3 DNA reads TGTGCCAGCTCACTAAACACAAAGCCGGGACCCCCTCCGTGGACTGAAGCTTTCTTT. This rearrangement joins TRBV18 to TRBJ1-1; the D gene is possibly TRBD1 (5 bases). CDR1 and CDR2 from the germline V gene are KGHSH and LQKENI. V lost 4 bases to trimming and J lost 5 bases, with 29 bases between them. The CDR3 has 19 residues.

The CDR3 region is CASSYREGNTEAFF. The CDR3 bases are TGTGCCAGCAGTTATAGGGAGGGGAACACTGAAGCTTTCTTT. V and J are TRBV6-5 and TRBJ1-1; D is unclear. Deletions cut 3 bases from V and 1 base from J, with 9 bases between. Germline CDR1 reads MNHEY; CDR2 reads SVGAGI. The CDR3 has 14 residues.

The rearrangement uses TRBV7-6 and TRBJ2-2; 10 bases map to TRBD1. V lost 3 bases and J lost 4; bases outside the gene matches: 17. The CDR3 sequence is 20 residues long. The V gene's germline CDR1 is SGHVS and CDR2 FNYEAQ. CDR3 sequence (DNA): TGTGCCAGCAGCTTCTTAATAGGGACAGGGGTCCTACCTTCCACCGGGGAGCTGTTTTTT. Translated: CASSFLIGTGVLPSTGELFF. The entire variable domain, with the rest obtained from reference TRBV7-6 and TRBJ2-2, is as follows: GAGVSQSPRYKVTKRGQDVALRCDPISGHVSLYWYRQALGQGPEFLTYFNYEAQQDKSGLPNDRFSAERPEGSISTLTIQRTEQRDSAMYRCASSFLIGTGVLPSTGELFFGEGSRLTVL.